These 20 T cell receptor beta chains came from one sample sequenced in a study of T cells expressing NK-cell markers (dated by TCRdb to the early 2020s). Library method: 5' RACE. The instrument given in TCRdb is Illumina HiSeq 2000. One entry per CDR3 protein sequence results from the TCRdb reprocessing of the reads, with DNA left out. The sample table gives a few hundred thousand distinct CDR3 sequences. Roughly 5.2% of the sample rests with the top ten. The sequencing sample was made of blood T cells: a sorted CD56 or NKG2C T cell subset, CD4+ or CD8+ T cells, or bulk PBMC T cells (not recorded which). These TCRs come from a man aged 18 to 69 in good health.

This chain connects TRBV5-1 to TRBJ2-5. CDR1 and CDR2 (germline): SGHRS, YFSETQ. The CDR3 runs to 14 residues. The CDR3 region is CASSFQVSSETQYF. The full variable domain, its missing parts supplied by reference TRBV5-1 and TRBJ2-5, is KAGVTQTPRYLIKTRGQQVTLSCSPISGHRSVSWYQQTPGQGLQFLFEYFSETQRNKGNFPGRFSGRQFSNSRSEMNVSTLELGDSALYLCASSFQVSSETQYFGPGTRLLVL.

J is TRBJ1-6 and V is TRBV12-3 or TRBV12-4; lacking DNA, the TRBD1 call made by TCRdb goes unchecked. This CDR3 has 17 amino acids. This chain's CDR3 is CARDDHRGLGYNSPLHF.

The V gene is TRBV6-1, the J gene TRBJ2-3; TCRdb's D call, TRBD2, is unchecked because there is no DNA. Germline V gene sequence: CDR1 MNHNS, CDR2 SASEGT. This CDR3 has 15 residues. CDR3 protein: CASSTSGGSTDTQYF.

This rearrangement joins TRBV24-1 to TRBJ2-3; the D call of TRBD2 rests on TCRdb alone, since no DNA is present to check it. The CDR3 covers 18 residues. CDR1 KGHDR and CDR2 SFDVKD come from the germline V gene. The CDR3 spells CATSDLSSSGDNADTQYF.

The rearrangement links TRBV20-1 to TRBJ2-1; the TCRdb D gene call, TRBD2, has no DNA to confirm it. Per the germline V gene, CDR1 is DFQATT and CDR2 is SNEGSKA (reference sequence). The CDR3 extends over 15 amino acids. CDR3 loop: CSARVPLAGNNEQFF.

The genes are TRBV5-1 and TRBJ2-1; the D gene TCRdb calls, TRBD1, cannot be checked with no DNA. Germline V gene data show CDR1 as SGHRS and CDR2 as YFSETQ. The CDR3 is made up of 13 amino acids. The CDR3 here is CASSWSRTGEQFF.

This chain uses TRBV18 with TRBJ2-1; TCRdb names TRBD2, which stays unverified in the absence of DNA. Germline-derived CDR1 and CDR2 are KGHSH and LQKENI. The CDR3 has 12 residues. The CDR3 protein is CASSQSGDEQFF. The whole variable domain, remainder taken from reference TRBV18 and TRBJ2-1, is NAGVMQNPRHLVRRRGQEARLRCSPMKGHSHVYWYRQLPEEGLKFMVYLQKENIIDESGMPKERFSAEFPKEGPSILRIQQVVRGDSAAYFCASSQSGDEQFFGPGTRLTVL.

The chain recombines TRBV3-1 with TRBJ1-1; TCRdb selects TRBD1, and the lack of DNA leaves this call unchecked. The CDR3 consists of 15 residues. CDR1 is LGHDT and CDR2 is YNNKEL in the germline V gene (reference sequence). The CDR3 spells CASSQGAGGQTEAFF.

V gene TRBV12-3 or TRBV12-4 combines with J gene TRBJ1-2; the TCRdb D gene call, TRBD1, has no DNA to confirm it. This CDR3 is 14 amino acids long. The CDR3 sequence is CASSVDRGPYGYTF.

This chain links TRBV18 with TRBJ2-4; absent DNA, TCRdb's TRBD1 call cannot be checked. Germline V CDR1 and CDR2: KGHSH, LQKENI. The CDR3 consists of 13 residues. The CDR3 loop is CASSLDSQNIQYF.

The chain employs TRBV28 and TRBJ2-1; checking the TCRdb D call of TRBD1 is not possible without DNA. The germline CDR1 and CDR2 sequences are MDHEN and SYDVKM. The CDR3 consists of 13 residues. Here the CDR3 reads CASSGTRIYPKFF.

The chain couples TRBV7-3 to TRBJ1-2; no DNA is available, so the TRBD1 call from TCRdb remains unchecked. From germline, CDR1 is SGHTA and CDR2 FQGTGA. The CDR3 sequence is 14 residues long. The CDR3 is CASSPTGEHYGYTF.

The chain carries TRBV3-1 and TRBJ2-7; TCRdb lists TRBD1, though no DNA is available to test this call. The CDR3 has 14 residues. Germline assignment: CDR1 LGHDT and CDR2 YNNKEL (reference sequence). The CDR3 loop is CASSPDRDYYEQYF.

The chain is built from TRBV19 and TRBJ2-3. The length of the CDR3 is 15 residues. Germline V gene lookup returns CDR1 LNHDA and CDR2 SQIVND (reference sequence). This chain's CDR3 is CASMHRGFSTDTQYF.

This chain joins TRBV5-5 and TRBJ2-1; TCRdb designates TRBD1, a call that cannot be tested without DNA. Germline CDR1 and CDR2: SGHKS and YYEKEE (reference sequence). The CDR3 has 13 amino acids. CDR3 protein: CASSHTGWNEQFF.

The rearrangement uses TRBV7-9 and TRBJ1-1. The germline CDR1 and CDR2 sequences are SEHNR and FQNEAQ (reference sequence). CDR3 length: 14 amino acids. The CDR3 reads CASSRRLESTEAFF.

This sequence joins TRBV12-3 or TRBV12-4 and TRBJ2-3; TCRdb outputs TRBD1, but without DNA this stays unchecked. The CDR3 is made up of 16 amino acids. CDR3 in amino acids: CASSPRRGGVTDTQYF.

The chain is built from TRBV20-1 and TRBJ2-5; TCRdb's D gene call, TRBD1, goes unchecked for lack of DNA. CDR1 and CDR2 from the germline V gene are DFQATT and SNEGSKA (reference sequence). This CDR3 contains 13 residues. The CDR3 sequence: CSAVRGGLETQYF.

V usage is TRBV6-4 and J usage is TRBJ2-1; TCRdb's D call of TRBD2 is untestable without DNA. Germline CDR1 reads MRHNA; CDR2 reads SNTAGT. CDR3 length: 16 residues. The CDR3 here is CASSALGPPANNEQFF.

V is TRBV5-6 and J is TRBJ1-1; TCRdb proposes TRBD1, but this gene call is untestable without DNA. The germline V gene encodes CDR1 SGHDT and CDR2 YYEEEE. The CDR3 extends over 15 amino acids. The CDR3 protein is CASSPFNLPPTEAFF.